The 25 T cell receptor delta chains reported below all come from one sample, sequenced in a study of gamma-delta T cells after stem cell transplantation. With CATT, TCRdb re-called clones from the RT-PCR reads. Among 11,000 or so delta-chain clones, approximately 40% were seen once, and the ten largest hold under 3.5%. The material sequenced was gamma-delta T cells. The source of these receptors is a human donor. It is not recorded whose cells these are; they may come from a transplant donor.

This clone was found a few times. This chain links TRDV3 with TRDJ1; D is possibly TRDD3 (6 bases). Trimming cost V 0 bases and J 0 bases, with 26 bases left between them. The CDR3 contains 19 residues. Germline CDR1 reads TVYSNPD; CDR2 reads GDNSRS (reference sequence). The CDR3 is CAFRKPLFWGEEYTDKLIF. CDR3 bases: TGTGCCTTTAGGAAGCCGCTCTTTTGGGGGGAAGAGTACACCGATAAACTCATCTTT. The variable domain in full, with the rest retrieved from reference TRDV3 and TRDJ1, is CDKVTQSSPDQTVASGSEVVLLCTYDTVYSNPDLFWYRIRPDYSFQFVFYGDNSRSEGADFTQGRFSVKHILTQKAFHLVISPVRTEDSATYYCAFRKPLFWGEEYTDKLIFGKGTRVTVEP.

On this clone itself: At residue 5, TCRdb's protein is not the same as the translated DNA, so the protein here was read from the DNA. The CDR3 sequence is CAFNVYWGWRADKLIF. In nucleotides, the CDR3 is TGTGCCTTTAACGTCTACTGGGGATGGAGGGCCGATAAACTCATCTTT. J is TRDJ1 and V is TRDV3; 7 bases match TRDD3. The CDR3 runs 16 residues. J gave up 3 bases and V 1 base, and 14 bases lay outside the gene matches. Looked up from germline, CDR1 is TVYSNPD and CDR2 is GDNSRS (reference sequence).

This chain uses TRDV1 with TRDJ1, with 7 bases identical to TRDD3. The CDR3 contains 17 residues. CDR1 and CDR2 from the germline V gene are TSWWSYY and QGS. V dropped 5 bases and J dropped 8; count of bases not matched to a gene: 20. The CDR3 region has the DNA TGTGCTCTTGGGACTAATGGGTGCGGGGTCCGCTGGGGGAAACTCATCTTT. This encodes CALGTNGCGVRWGKLIF.

To note about this clone: Being one base from a much bigger clone, this may be a read error. This chain joins TRDV3 and TRDJ1; 8 positions agree with TRDD3. V shed 2 bases, J shed 2 bases, and the junction held 22 bases outside the gene matches. The germline V gene has CDR1 TVYSNPD and CDR2 GDNSRS (reference sequence). The CDR3 loop spans 19 amino acids. CDR3 loop: CAFQLSESYLRGITDKLIF. In DNA form, the CDR3 reads TGTGCCTTTCAGTTGTCGGAGTCCTACCTCAGGGGGATAACCGATAAACTCATCTTT. Drawing the rest from reference TRDV3 and TRDJ1, the complete variable domain is CDKVTQSSPDQTVASGSEVVLLCTYDTVYSNPDLFWYRIRPDYSFQFVFYGDNSRSEGADFTQGRFSVKHILTQKAFHLVISPVRTEDSATYYCAFQLSESYLRGITDKLIFGKGTRVTVEP.

V usage is TRDV1 and J usage is TRDJ1, with 10 bases matching TRDD3. This CDR3 has 19 amino acids. Germline CDR1 reads TSWWSYY; CDR2 reads QGS. J gave up 8 bases and V 2 bases, and 20 bases lay outside the gene matches. This CDR3 is CALGENHFLSYWGMMKLIF. Here the CDR3 DNA reads TGTGCTCTTGGGGAAAACCACTTCCTGTCCTACTGGGGGATGATGAAACTCATCTTT.

This clone was seen only a few times. V and J are TRAV29/DV5 and TRDJ1; 11 bases align to TRDD3. Unmatched junction bases numbered 33, after V lost 0 bases and J lost 2 bases. The CDR3 consists of 25 residues. CDR1 NSMFDY and CDR2 ISSIKDK come from the germline V gene. Here the CDR3 reads CAASASILRDGGYAAASRSTDKLIF. In DNA form, the CDR3 reads TGTGCAGCAAGCGCGTCGATCCTACGGGATGGGGGATACGCCGCCGCCTCGCGCTCTACCGATAAACTCATCTTT. Based on the CDR3 plus reference TRAV29/DV5 and TRDJ1, the full variable domain is DQQVKQNSPSLSVQEGRISILNCDYTNSMFDYFLWYKKYPAEGPTFLISISSIKDKNEDGRFTVFLNKSAKHLSLHIVPSQPGDSAVYFCAASASILRDGGYAAASRSTDKLIFGKGTRVTVEP.

This chain uses TRDV2 with TRDJ1; 10 nucleotides agree with TRDD3. With 2 bases clipped from V and 1 base from J, the junction kept 15 bases outside the gene matches. CDR1 GEAIGNYY and CDR2 EKD come from the germline V gene. The CDR3 length is 19 residues. CDR3 protein: CACDILPGTGGLFTDKLIF. Written as DNA, the CDR3 is TGTGCCTGTGACATACTTCCTGGTACTGGGGGATTATTCACCGATAAACTCATCTTT.

There are a few counts of this clone. This chain's CDR3 is CAAVPHRVDKLIF. CDR3 nucleotide sequence: TGTGCAGCCGTTCCCCACAGGGTCGATAAACTCATCTTT. The chain employs TRAV29/DV5 and TRDJ1; D is unresolved. CDR3 length: 13 amino acids. In germline, CDR1 is NSMFDY, CDR2 ISSIKDK. Trimming stripped 5 bases from V and 4 bases from J, with 15 bases between.

The sample holds a few counts of this clone. A read error may be the cause here, since a much bigger clone is one base away. This chain joins TRAV29/DV5 and TRDJ3; D remains ambiguous. The CDR3 contains 18 residues. The V end was cut by 5 bases, the J end by 1 base, with 19 bases between. CDR1 and CDR2 (germline): NSMFDY, ISSIKDK. The CDR3 sequence: CAATSHVLSSWDTRQMFF. The CDR3, as DNA: TGTGCAGCCACTTCACATGTACTGTCTTCCTGGGACACCCGACAGATGTTTTTC.

A note on this clone: One junction end disagrees with the germline gene, perhaps due to a read error. CDR3 bases: TGTGCCTTTCGCCTCCCCACCGATAACCTCATCTTT. It specifies CAFRLPTDNLIF. The rearrangement links TRDV3 to TRDJ1; D is unclear. The CDR3 runs 12 residues. Germline V gene data show CDR1 as TVYSNPD and CDR2 as GDNSRS (reference sequence). The complete variable domain, with remaining parts taken from reference TRDV3 and TRDJ1, reads CDKVTQSSPDQTVASGSEVVLLCTYDTVYSNPDLFWYRIRPDYSFQFVFYGDNSRSEGADFTQGRFSVKHILTQKAFHLVISPVRTEDSATYYCAFRLPTDNLIFGKGTRVTVEP.

About this clone: A read error may account for a junction end that differs from germline. This chain joins TRDV2 and TRDJ3; 10 nucleotides match TRDD3. Germline V CDR1 and CDR2: GEAIGNYY, EKD. This CDR3 has 19 residues. CDR3 protein: CACDTVLGDLSLDTRQMFF. CDR3 DNA: TGTGCCTGTGACACCGTACTGGGGGATCTCTCCTTGGACACCCGACAGATGTTTTTC.

This clone was counted a few times. The CDR3 DNA follows: TGTGCTCTATTGGGGGATACGAGGGTCGCTTTGACAGCACAACTCTTCTTT. Translated: CALLGDTRVALTAQLFF. This sequence joins TRDV1 and TRDJ2, with 11 bases that match TRDD3. The germline V gene has CDR1 TSWWSYY and CDR2 QGS. V lost 9 bases to trimming and J lost 0 bases; unmatched junction nucleotides: 9. The CDR3 runs 17 residues.

The chain joins TRDV1 to TRDJ1, with 9 bases fitting TRDD3. CDR3 length equals 20 residues. V dropped 1 base and J dropped 0; count of bases not matched to a gene: 15. CDR1 and CDR2 from the germline V gene are TSWWSYY and QGS. This CDR3 reads CALGEPSGRGDTLDTDKLIF. CDR3 bases: TGTGCTCTTGGGGAACCTTCCGGCCGGGGGGATACCCTAGACACCGATAAACTCATCTTT.

This clone is categorized as medium-sized. V is TRDV2 and J is TRDJ2, with 8 bases lining up with TRDD3. The CDR3 has 15 residues. The trim removed 0 bases at V and 7 bases at J, leaving 6 bases unmatched. The V gene's germline CDR1 is GEAIGNYY and CDR2 EKD. The CDR3 DNA sequence: TGTGCCTGTGACACCGTAGGGACTGGGGGAGCACAACTCTTCTTT. It codes for CACDTVGTGGAQLFF.

This chain uses TRDV2 with TRDJ3, with a tentative D call TRDD3 (6 bases). Germline assignment: CDR1 GEAIGNYY and CDR2 EKD. Between the trimmed V and J ends, which lost 2 bases and 1 base, there was a span of 14 bases. There are 18 residues in the CDR3. The CDR3 loop is CACDRRGDRSWDTRQMFF. CDR3 DNA: TGTGCCTGTGACAGAAGGGGGGACCGGTCCTGGGACACCCGACAGATGTTTTTC.

The chain has TRDV2 and TRDJ3, with TRDD3 identical over 11 bases. Germline-derived CDR1 and CDR2 are GEAIGNYY and EKD. This CDR3 contains 18 residues. J was trimmed by 0 bases and V by 0 bases; bases with no gene match: 0. Here the CDR3 DNA reads TGTGCCTGTGACACCTGGGGGATACGCTCCTGGGACACCCGACAGATGTTTTTC. The encoded protein is CACDTWGIRSWDTRQMFF.

This clone was observed a handful of times. The rearrangement links TRDV1 to TRDJ1; D gene unclear. In germline, CDR1 is TSWWSYY, CDR2 QGS. The CDR3 totals 14 residues. V was cut by 2 bases and J by 1 base, with 8 bases left in between. The CDR3 here is CALGEGAATDKLIF. Written as DNA, the CDR3 is TGTGCTCTTGGGGAAGGGGCTGCCACCGATAAACTCATCTTT.

This clone occurred a few times. Mismatch with germline at one junction end may stem from a read error. This chain connects TRDV2 to TRDJ3, with a tentative D call TRDD3 (5 bases). The CDR3 length is 15 residues. Germline-derived CDR1 and CDR2 are GEAIGNYY and EKD. CDR3 sequence reads: CACDLGTWDTLQMFF. As DNA, the CDR3 is TGTGCCTGTGACTTGGGGACCTGGGACACCCTACAGATGTTTTTC.

This clone has just a few counts. The CDR3 nucleotides read TGTGCTCTTGGGGAAAGGCGAGTTTTAAGCCATTACACCGATAAACTCATCTTT. Translating it yields CALGERRVLSHYTDKLIF. The chain joins TRDV1 to TRDJ1; no clear D gene. The germline V and J ends were trimmed by 2 bases and 0 bases, with 19 bases remaining between them. The CDR3 runs to 18 residues. Germline V gene sequence: CDR1 TSWWSYY, CDR2 QGS.

This rearrangement joins TRDV1 to TRDJ1, with 10 bases identical to TRDD3. The V gene's germline CDR1 is TSWWSYY and CDR2 QGS. The V gene end was trimmed by 5 bases and the J gene end by 7 bases; junction bases not matched to a gene: 34. There are 23 residues in the CDR3. The DNA of the CDR3 is TGTGCTCTTGGGACACACCCCCTACGCGGGTCCATACTGGGGGATCACGTCGCCCTTAAACTCATCTTT. Translated, it gives CALGTHPLRGSILGDHVALKLIF.

As concerns this clone: This may be a read error: a much more frequent sequence differs by one nucleotide. The chain combines TRDV2 with TRDJ1, with TRDD3 matching over 9 bases. The V gene's germline CDR1 is GEAIGNYY and CDR2 EKD. This CDR3 is built from 17 residues. The CDR3 coding sequence is TGTGCCTGTGACACGGATGGGTACTGGGGGAACACCGATAAACTCACCTTT. As protein: CACDTDGYWGNTDKLTF.

The V gene is TRDV3, the J gene TRDJ1, with 12 positions matching TRDD3. CDR1 and CDR2 from the germline V gene are TVYSNPD and GDNSRS (reference sequence). The length of the CDR3 is 25 residues. V dropped 4 bases and J dropped 0; count of bases not matched to a gene: 36. In nucleotides, the CDR3 is TGTGCCTCTCCCCTAGGCGCCTCCCCGATACTGGGGGATACCTATTCCTTAAGGTACACCGATAAACTCATCTTT. Its protein is CASPLGASPILGDTYSLRYTDKLIF.

This clone was picked up a small number of times. The J gene is TRDJ1, the V gene TRDV1; D not resolved. The CDR3 sequence is 20 residues long. V was shortened by 0 bases and J by 2 bases, with 25 bases between the two germline ends. Germline loops: CDR1 TSWWSYY, CDR2 QGS. This chain's CDR3 is CALGELNPHTVPSPTDKLIF. The CDR3 nucleotides are TGTGCTCTTGGGGAACTGAACCCTCACACAGTCCCCTCGCCTACCGATAAACTCATCTTT.

The V call is TRDV1, the J call TRDJ1, with 11 bases matching TRDD3. The CDR3 sequence is 20 residues long. Germline V gene sequence: CDR1 TSWWSYY, CDR2 QGS. The V gene end was trimmed by 3 bases and the J gene end by 3 bases; junction bases not matched to a gene: 18. The CDR3 loop is CALGDGSVLGDMFVADKLIF. CDR3 nucleotides: TGTGCTCTTGGGGACGGTTCCGTACTGGGGGATATGTTTGTCGCCGATAAACTCATCTTT.

A few counts support this clone. A single base separates this from a much larger clone, so it may be a read error. The chain employs TRDV2 and TRDJ2, with D perhaps matching TRDD3 (6 bases). The CDR3 loop spans 19 amino acids. V was shortened by 0 bases and J by 0 bases, with 19 bases between the two germline ends. CDR1 is GEAIGNYY, CDR2 EKD, per germline. CDR3 bases: TGTGCCTGTGACACCGGCGAACTCAGAGGGGGAGCTTTGACAGCACAACTCTTCTTT. It encodes CACDTGELRGGALTAQLFF.